This T cell receptor (beta chain) derives from a study of technical replicates of blood from a few donors. Trimming removed 5 bases from V and 0 bases from J; junction bases left unmatched: 13. There are 18 residues in the CDR3. Germline CDR1 reads MNHEY; CDR2 reads SMNVEV (reference sequence). TCRdb's copy holds only in-frame clones and misses some; the assay was immunoSEQ multiplex PCR. The data show about 72,000 clones, around 95% seen once. This rearrangement joins TRBV27 to TRBJ1-5; the match to TRBD1 covers 7 bases. This sequence originates from a human donor in good health. The sample was T cells isolated from PBMCs. CDR3 amino acids: CASSPSPGQKYSNQPQHF. DNA for the CDR3: TGTGCCAGCAGTCCGAGTCCGGGACAGAAGTATAGCAATCAGCCCCAGCATTTT.